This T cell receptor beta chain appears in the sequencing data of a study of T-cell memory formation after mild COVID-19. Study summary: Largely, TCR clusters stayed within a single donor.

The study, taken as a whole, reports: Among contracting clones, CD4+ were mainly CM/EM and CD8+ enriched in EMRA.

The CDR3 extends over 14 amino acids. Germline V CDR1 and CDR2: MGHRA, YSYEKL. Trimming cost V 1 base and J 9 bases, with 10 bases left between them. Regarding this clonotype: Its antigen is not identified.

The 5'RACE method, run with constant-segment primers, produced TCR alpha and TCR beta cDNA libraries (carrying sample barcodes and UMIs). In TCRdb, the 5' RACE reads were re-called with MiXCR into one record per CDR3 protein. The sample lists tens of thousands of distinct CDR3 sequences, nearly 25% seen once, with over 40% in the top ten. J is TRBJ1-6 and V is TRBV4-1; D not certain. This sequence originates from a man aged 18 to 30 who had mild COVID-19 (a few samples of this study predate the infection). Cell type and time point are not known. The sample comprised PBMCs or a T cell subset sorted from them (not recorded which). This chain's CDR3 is CASSQVFLGSPLHF. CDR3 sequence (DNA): TGCGCCAGCAGCCAAGTGTTTCTGGGTTCACCCCTCCACTTT.